Sequencing of this T cell receptor beta chain was carried out in a study of CD8+ T cells in alopecia areata. Study-wide background: At a dose of 5 to 10 mg twice daily, oral tofacitinib was given to treated patients.

In germline, CDR1 is KGHSH, CDR2 LQKENI. Trimming cost V 3 bases and J 4 bases, with 9 bases left between them. This CDR3 spans 13 amino acids. This clone was detected ten times or more. Its antigen is not identified. In each case, RNA was isolated and then reverse transcribed into cDNA as the sequencing template. Data came from immunoSEQ multiplex PCR; TCRdb stores just in-frame clones and leaves some out. The sample includes fewer than 150,000 clones, 35% to 40% of them seen just once. Whole-study results and caveats: Although TCR sharing was seen in mice, sharing across patients was less clear, possibly for HLA-related reasons.

The receptor was isolated from a human donor with alopecia areata. The sample consisted of CD4+ T cells sorted from blood. The V call is TRBV18, the J call TRBJ1-2; D call uncertain. The CDR3 is CASSPESGYGYTF. The CDR3 nucleotides are TGTGCCAGCTCACCGGAATCGGGCTATGGCTACACCTTC.